A selection of T cell receptor beta chains follows, all from one sample in a study of cytomegalovirus exposure and HLA in healthy donors. The repertoire was sequenced with immunoSEQ multiplex PCR; TCRdb's copy has only in-frame clones and lacks some. The table shows 100,000 to 150,000 clones, with about three quarters occurring only once. Sequenced material: PBMCs. Receptor source: a man aged 50 to 60 in good health and CMV-seronegative. Each CDR3 is given with its conserved first and last residue. The D gene is left open where the match is weak. Only part of the rows carry a size: once, few, many, or a class if the clone is expanded.

v_gene: TRBV4-1; abundance: NA; d_gene: TRBD1; j_gene: TRBJ1-2; CDR3aa: CASRGQDYGYTF; CDR3nt: TGCGCCAGCAGAGGACAGGACTATGGCTACACCTTC
v_gene: TRBV4-2; abundance: NA; d_gene: TRBD2; j_gene: TRBJ2-1; CDR3aa: CASSPDSSGGYNEQFF; CDR3nt: TGTGCCAGCAGCCCGGATTCTAGCGGGGGGTACAATGAGCAGTTCTTC
v_gene: TRBV5-6; abundance: NA; d_gene: TRBD1; j_gene: TRBJ1-1; CDR3aa: CASSGTGRNTEAFF; CDR3nt: TGTGCCAGCAGCGGGACAGGGAGGAACACTGAAGCTTTCTTT
v_gene: TRBV4-2; abundance: few; d_gene: NA; j_gene: TRBJ1-1; CDR3aa: CASSHVTGLTEAFF; CDR3nt: TGTGCCAGCAGCCACGTGACAGGCCTCACTGAAGCTTTCTTT
v_gene: TRBV5-1; abundance: NA; d_gene: TRBD1; j_gene: TRBJ1-1; CDR3aa: CASSFRGEAEAFF; CDR3nt: TGCGCCAGCAGCTTCAGGGGGGAGGCTGAAGCTTTCTTT
v_gene: TRBV19; abundance: NA; d_gene: NA; j_gene: TRBJ1-2; CDR3aa: CASRQDETYNYGYTF; CDR3nt: TGTGCCAGTAGACAAGACGAGACTTATAACTATGGCTACACCTTC
v_gene: TRBV14; abundance: NA; d_gene: TRBD2; j_gene: TRBJ2-3; CDR3aa: CASSQRRGGTSDTDTQYF; CDR3nt: TGTGCCAGCAGCCAAAGGAGGGGGGGGACTAGCGACACAGATACGCAGTATTTT
v_gene: TRBV5-4; abundance: NA; d_gene: TRBD1; j_gene: TRBJ2-5; CDR3aa: CASSPRDSQETQYF; CDR3nt: TGTGCCAGCAGCCCTCGGGACAGCCAAGAGACCCAGTACTTC
v_gene: TRBV6-1; abundance: NA; d_gene: TRBD1; j_gene: TRBJ2-3; CDR3aa: CASGRGQGGGTQYF; CDR3nt: TGTGCCAGTGGGAGGGGACAGGGGGGGGGTACGCAGTATTTT
v_gene: TRBV11-1; abundance: NA; d_gene: NA; j_gene: TRBJ2-4; CDR3aa: CASSLDRVGKNIQYF; CDR3nt: TGTGCCAGCAGCTTAGACAGGGTTGGCAAAAACATTCAGTACTTC
v_gene: TRBV5-6; abundance: NA; d_gene: NA; j_gene: TRBJ1-4; CDR3aa: CASNNRGGEKLFF; CDR3nt: TGTGCCAGCAACAACCGGGGGGGTGAAAAACTGTTTTTT
v_gene: TRBV9; abundance: few; d_gene: NA; j_gene: TRBJ1-1; CDR3aa: CASSVGGGRNTEAFF; CDR3nt: TGTGCCAGCAGCGTAGGGGGGGGGAGGAACACTGAAGCTTTCTTT
v_gene: TRBV18; abundance: NA; d_gene: NA; j_gene: TRBJ2-7; CDR3aa: CASSPPVGDLYEQYF; CDR3nt: TGTGCCAGCTCACCACCGGTGGGCGATCTCTACGAGCAGTACTTC
v_gene: TRBV19; abundance: NA; d_gene: NA; j_gene: TRBJ2-1; CDR3aa: CASRNPGLAVGDEQFF; CDR3nt: TGTGCCAGTAGGAACCCGGGACTGGCAGTTGGGGATGAGCAGTTCTTC
v_gene: TRBV5-6; abundance: once; d_gene: TRBD2; j_gene: TRBJ2-7; CDR3aa: CASSYRGGLHEQYF; CDR3nt: TGTGCCAGCAGCTATCGGGGGGGCCTCCACGAGCAGTACTTC
v_gene: TRBV11-1; abundance: NA; d_gene: NA; j_gene: TRBJ1-5; CDR3aa: CASSLDSNQPQHF; CDR3nt: TGTGCCAGCAGCTTAGACAGTAATCAGCCCCAGCATTTT
v_gene: TRBV7-2; abundance: NA; d_gene: TRBD2; j_gene: TRBJ2-1; CDR3aa: CASTSGGPPSEEQFF; CDR3nt: TGTGCCAGCACTAGCGGGGGGCCCCCGTCGGAAGAGCAGTTCTTC
v_gene: TRBV13; abundance: NA; d_gene: TRBD1; j_gene: TRBJ2-5; CDR3aa: CASSPRTGEQTQYF; CDR3nt: TGTGCCAGCAGCCCACGGACAGGGGAACAGACCCAGTACTTC
v_gene: TRBV5-4; abundance: NA; d_gene: NA; j_gene: TRBJ1-4; CDR3aa: CASSLDRDEKLFF; CDR3nt: TGTGCCAGCAGCTTGGACAGGGATGAAAAACTGTTTTTT
v_gene: TRBV5-5; abundance: NA; d_gene: TRBD2; j_gene: TRBJ2-5; CDR3aa: CASSPESGGAGETQYF; CDR3nt: TGTGCCAGCAGCCCAGAGAGCGGGGGGGCCGGGGAGACCCAGTACTTC
v_gene: TRBV4-2; abundance: few; d_gene: NA; j_gene: TRBJ2-2; CDR3aa: CASSQDKAGNTGELFF; CDR3nt: TGTGCCAGCAGCCAAGATAAGGCAGGGAACACCGGGGAGCTGTTTTTT
v_gene: TRBV6-4; abundance: once; d_gene: TRBD1; j_gene: TRBJ1-5; CDR3aa: CASHRQGTQPQHF; CDR3nt: TGTGCCAGTCACCGACAGGGTACTCAGCCCCAGCATTTT
v_gene: TRBV5-6; abundance: few; d_gene: TRBD1; j_gene: TRBJ1-5; CDR3aa: CASSFSGGRQPQHF; CDR3nt: TGTGCCAGCAGCTTTTCAGGGGGCAGGCAGCCCCAGCATTTT
v_gene: TRBV6-1; abundance: NA; d_gene: NA; j_gene: TRBJ1-1; CDR3aa: CASRAGLNTEAFF; CDR3nt: TGTGCCAGCAGAGCGGGCCTTAACACTGAAGCTTTCTTT
v_gene: TRBV7-9; abundance: few; d_gene: TRBD1; j_gene: TRBJ1-2; CDR3aa: CASSFGRGDGYTF; CDR3nt: TGTGCCAGCAGCTTCGGCAGGGGGGATGGCTACACCTTC
v_gene: TRBV11-3; abundance: NA; d_gene: NA; j_gene: TRBJ2-1; CDR3aa: CASSFGSYNEQFF; CDR3nt: TGTGCCAGCAGCTTTGGGAGCTACAATGAGCAGTTCTTC
v_gene: TRBV29-1; abundance: NA; d_gene: NA; j_gene: TRBJ1-1; CDR3aa: CSVAQGPGNTEAFF; CDR3nt: TGCAGCGTTGCCCAGGGGCCGGGGAACACTGAAGCTTTCTTT
v_gene: TRBV4-1; abundance: NA; d_gene: TRBD1; j_gene: TRBJ1-5; CDR3aa: CASSRDSKNSNQPQHF; CDR3nt: TGCGCCAGCAGCCGGGACAGCAAGAATAGCAATCAGCCCCAGCATTTT
v_gene: TRBV7-2; abundance: NA; d_gene: NA; j_gene: TRBJ2-1; CDR3aa: CASSLASGNEQFF; CDR3nt: TGTGCCAGCAGCTTAGCGTCCGGCAATGAGCAGTTCTTC